In this sample, the clone carrying this T cell receptor beta chain turned up a few times. Method: immunoSEQ multiplex PCR; TCRdb's copy keeps in-frame clones and lacks some. The data contain 45,000 or so clones, about 89% of them singletons. The record originates from a study of T cell changes during pregnancy in multiple sclerosis. The TCR sequence derives from a female donor with multiple sclerosis, enrolled in a pregnancy study. Sequences were derived from CD4+ T cells from peripheral blood mononuclear cells, sampled after pregnancy.

For the CDR3, the DNA is TGTGCCAGCAGCTTTGACAGGGGGAGAGGCTACACCTTC. This sequence encodes CASSFDRGRGYTF. This chain uses TRBV7-9 with TRBJ1-2; 9 bases map to TRBD1. The junction had 4 bases not matched to a gene; V was cut back by 3 bases and J by 8 bases. The CDR3 has 13 amino acids. The V gene's germline CDR1 is SEHNR and CDR2 FQNEAQ (reference sequence).